This T cell receptor beta chain came from a study of CD8 T cells in ankylosing spondylitis. Study results and limitations: Reportedly, significant enrichment of disease-linked clones occurred in matched ankylosing spondylitis synovial fluid. Disease-associated clones were CD8+ and fairly uncommon in peripheral blood.

This CDR3 has 14 amino acids. From germline, CDR1 is SQVTM and CDR2 ANQGSEA. TCRdb itself ran the 5' RACE reads through MiXCR, one entry per CDR3 protein. This sample has 150,000 to 200,000 distinct CDR3 sequences, with 13% found just once. Concerning this clonotype: What it recognizes is unknown. A single base separates this from a much larger clone, so it may be a read error.

The source of this sequence is a female donor with ankylosing spondylitis or in good health (not recorded which). Sample: blood, either unsorted or a sorted T cell fraction (not recorded which). The V call is TRBV29-1, the J call TRBJ2-3, with 11 bases lining up with TRBD2. CDR3 coding DNA: TGCACCGTTGGCATACTAGCGGGAGCAGATACGCAGTATTTT. Encoded protein: CTVGILAGADTQYF.